One T cell receptor (beta chain) is described in this entry. Its antigen remains unidentified. This sample is part of a study of cytomegalovirus exposure and HLA in healthy donors. Across the whole study: Researchers previously reported finding 117 million unique TCR beta sequences from roughly 180 million T cells. Study-level results: Trimming of TCR beta V- and J-genes showed a link, identified in a later analysis, to a missense DCLRE1C variant. Some segments of the V type, notably TRBV6-2 and TRBV6-3, were excluded as indistinguishable. Follow-up analysis seemed to connect common viral pathogens with several of the most significant clusters identified.

The PCR ran on 60 Vbeta and 13 Jbeta primers. TCRdb keeps only in-frame clones here, not all; method: immunoSEQ multiplex PCR. Of 100,000 to 150,000 clones detected, approximately 80% appear once; the ten largest clones hold 1.2%. V was cut by 0 bases and J by 10 bases, with 8 bases left in between. Germline lookup yields CDR1 SGHRS and CDR2 YFSETQ. The CDR3 consists of 13 residues. The source material was PBMCs. This TCR came from a girl aged 2-10 years in good health and CMV-seronegative. This rearrangement joins TRBV5-1 to TRBJ1-6; perhaps TRBD1 as D (5 bases). The CDR3 DNA follows: TGCGCCAGCAGCTTGGACAGGACCTCACCCCTCCACTTT. It codes for CASSLDRTSPLHF.